The 3 T cell receptor beta chains below were found in one sample sequenced in a study of blood T cells in healthy people across ages. Combining a sample-barcoded 5' primer with a J-beta primer mix, a second PCR ran for roughly 6 to 12 cycles. TCRdb processed the 5' RACE reads anew with MiXCR; each CDR3 protein has one entry. The sample consists of roughly 2 million distinct CDR3 sequences, around half of them appearing once. The material sequenced was blood. All receptors come from a woman between 35 and 50 years old in good health.

Points on this clonotype: One junction end disagrees with the germline gene, perhaps due to a read error. V is TRBV4-3 and J is TRBJ2-6, with D perhaps TRBD1 or TRBD2 (5 bases each). This CDR3 has 14 residues. CDR1 is LGHNA and CDR2 is YSLEER in the germline V gene. The CDR3 loop is CASSQGSGANALTF. The CDR3 nucleotides are TGCGCCAGCAGCCAGGGGAGTGGGGCCAACGCCCTGACTTTC.

The CDR3 DNA sequence: TGCGCCAGCAGCCCAATCCTAATAGCGGGGGATGTGCATGAGCAGTTCTTC. It encodes CASSPILIAGDVHEQFF. This rearrangement joins TRBV5-1 to TRBJ2-1, with 9 bases that match TRBD2. Germline CDR1 is SGHRS and CDR2 is YFSETQ. V lost 4 bases to trimming and J lost 8 bases; unmatched junction nucleotides: 16. The CDR3 length is 17 residues.

The V and J genes are TRBV7-8 and TRBJ2-4; 7 nucleotides match TRBD1. Judging by the DNA end, TRBJ2-7 fits better; the J call may be wrong. The CDR3 runs to 15 residues. The germline V gene has CDR1 SGHVS and CDR2 FQNEAQ. The CDR3 loop is CASSLTTAGGYEQYF. In nucleotides, the CDR3 is TGTGCCAGCAGCTTAACCACGGCAGGGGGCTACGAGCAGTACTTC.